This is a list of T cell receptor beta chains from one sample in a study of T cell responses to AZD1222 COVID-19 vaccine. This table comes from immunoSEQ multiplex PCR, and its TCRdb copy is limited to in-frame clones, with some not included. The data show about 89,000 clones, with more than 70% seen just once and roughly 5.6% held by the top ten. Source: peripheral blood, taken 28 days after the second AZD1222 dose. The receptors stem from an adult who received the AZD1222 COVID-19 vaccine. Both conserved end residues are part of each CDR3. The order of the fields is CDR3 protein, CDR3 DNA, V gene, clone size, J gene, D gene. The D gene is left open where the match is weak. Where a row states a size, it is once, few, many or the class of an expanded clone; other rows omit it.

CASRPGTGGFYEQYF	TGTGCCAGCAGACCCGGGACAGGGGGATTCTACGAGCAGTACTTC	TRBV7-6	.	TRBJ2-7	TRBD1
CASSLDLGEQYF	TGTGCCAGCAGCTTAGATCTAGGAGAGCAGTACTTC	TRBV7-6	.	TRBJ2-7	.
CAWRNSDRGQNGYTF	TGTGCCTGGAGGAACTCGGACAGGGGGCAGAATGGCTACACCTTC	TRBV30	.	TRBJ1-2	TRBD1
CASSPGQGGYPYEQYF	TGTGCCAGCAGCCCCGGACAGGGGGGTTATCCCTACGAGCAGTACTTC	TRBV7-9	.	TRBJ2-7	TRBD1
CASSHSGGAKNIQYF	TGTGCCAGCAGCCACTCGGGGGGTGCCAAAAACATTCAGTACTTC	TRBV3-1/TRBV3-2	.	TRBJ2-4	TRBD2
CASSTRGGALDEQFF	TGTGCCAGCAGCACACGCGGGGGGGCCTTAGATGAGCAGTTCTTC	TRBV7-2	.	TRBJ2-1	TRBD2
CAWSVLGPEVGYTF	TGTGCCTGGAGTGTACTCGGCCCTGAGGTTGGCTACACCTTC	TRBV30	.	TRBJ1-2	.
CASSWGGGQLNNEQFF	TGTGCCAGCAGCTGGGGAGGTGGACAGCTTAACAATGAGCAGTTCTTC	TRBV5-4	.	TRBJ2-1	.
CATSAGGYSPLHF	TGTGCCACCAGTGCAGGGGGATATTCACCCCTCCACTTT	TRBV24-1	.	TRBJ1-6	TRBD1
CASGSITRGSQPQHF	TGTGCCAGCGGCTCAATTACTAGAGGTTCTCAGCCCCAGCATTTT	TRBV28	.	TRBJ1-5	.
CASSTIQGNTEAFF	TGCGCCAGCAGCACAATACAGGGAAACACTGAAGCTTTCTTT	TRBV5-1	few	TRBJ1-1	.
CASSSTGSGANVLTF	TGTGCCAGCAGTTCTACAGGGTCTGGGGCCAACGTCCTGACTTTC	TRBV7-3	.	TRBJ2-6	.
CASSRRETAYTF	TGTGCCTCCTCCCGGCGGGAGACGGCCTACACCTTC	TRBV3-1/TRBV3-2	.	TRBJ1-2	.
CASTPGLAGGYEQYF	TGTGCCAGCACCCCCGGACTAGCGGGAGGGTACGAGCAGTACTTC	TRBV6-5	once	TRBJ2-7	TRBD2
CASTRRGEVNTEAFF	TGTGCCAGCACCAGGCGAGGGGAAGTGAACACTGAAGCTTTCTTT	TRBV6-5	.	TRBJ1-1	.
CASSAQGISYGYTF	TGTGCCAGCAGTGCCCAGGGTATAAGTTATGGCTACACCTTC	TRBV2	.	TRBJ1-2	.
CASSTRSRNSPLHF	TGTGCCAGTAGTACGAGGAGTAGGAATTCACCCCTCCACTTT	TRBV19	once	TRBJ1-6	.
CASSLAGRNTEAFF	TGTGCCAGCAGCTTGGCCGGAAGAAACACTGAAGCTTTCTTT	TRBV5-4	few	TRBJ1-1	.
CASSSLGLGNTEAFF	TGTGCCAGCAGCTCCCTAGGGTTAGGAAACACTGAAGCTTTCTTT	TRBV7-6	.	TRBJ1-1	.
CASSQGVNYGYTF	TGCGCCAGCAGCCAAGGAGTAAACTATGGCTACACCTTC	TRBV4-1	.	TRBJ1-2	.
CASTRGGARNQPQHF	TGTGCCAGCACCCGTGGGGGGGCAAGGAATCAGCCCCAGCATTTT	TRBV2	few	TRBJ1-5	.
CASSQEDRMISGNTIYF	TGTGCCAGCAGCCAAGAAGACAGGATGATCTCTGGAAACACCATATATTTT	TRBV3-1/TRBV3-2	.	TRBJ1-3	.
CASSVPLPPTGGDEQFF	TGTGCCAGCAGCGTACCTTTACCTCCGACAGGGGGCGATGAGCAGTTCTTC	TRBV6-2/TRBV6-3	few	TRBJ2-1	TRBD1
CASSSPGGYFEQYF	TGTGCCAGCAGTAGCCCTGGAGGGTACTTCGAGCAGTACTTC	TRBV27	.	TRBJ2-7	.